This T cell receptor (beta chain) was identified during a study of T cell repertoires in cytomegalovirus infection. The overall study: Public TCR beta signatures provided an indication of both CMV infection and a matching HLA type.

This clonotype occurred many times. The antigen remains undetermined. This CDR3 spans 15 amino acids. The germline V and J ends were trimmed by 1 base and 0 bases, with 7 bases remaining between them. The study, taken as a whole, reports: Ex vivo, HLA-C-restricted CMV-specific TCR beta clonotypes prevailed over the rest of the response. Of the TCR beta families, the public ones yielded a cumulative frequency that identified carriers of CMV plus the relevant HLA.

TCRdb reprocessed the reads via MiXCR and lists one record per CDR3 protein. The data show almost 550,000 distinct CDR3 sequences, 16% seen once. Material for sequencing was CD8+ T cells from PBMCs. This sequence was found in a human donor in good health (CMV status not recorded). Some clones in this sample may be carry-over from other donors' samples. This chain links TRBV12-3 or TRBV12-4 with TRBJ1-5, with D uncertain. CDR3 amino acids: CASSLVSSSNQPQHF. CDR3 sequence (DNA): TGTGCCAGCAGTTTAGTATCCTCTAGCAATCAGCCCCAGCATTTT.